The source of this TCR beta chain is a study of T cell responses to AZD1222 COVID-19 vaccine. There are 15 residues in the CDR3. Clones were read by immunoSEQ multiplex PCR, and TCRdb kept only the in-frame ones, dropping some. The sample contains about 160,000 clones, 88% of which appear only once. Points from the study as a whole: Donors in the cohort were predominantly white British and more often female, and clonal diversity was possibly underestimated. Nearly half of spike-specific TCRs reportedly target unmutated variant regions. Regions 160-218 and 743-854 held dominance among vaccine-associated CD4 TCRs, which spanned spike.

In regard to this clone: What it binds is not known.

The sequences come from peripheral blood, collected on day 0 of AZD1222 vaccination. The receptor's source is an adult in good health. This rearrangement joins TRBV21-1 to TRBJ1-3; TRBD1 was called by the table and not checked on the DNA. TRBV21-1 constitutes a pseudogene. The CDR3 nucleotides are TGTGCCCTCACGCCAGGGACAGGGGGAGGAAACACCATATATTTT. Translation gives CALTPGTGGGNTIYF.